There are many counts of the clone carrying this TCR beta chain. These data are taken from a study of read filtering for tumor transcriptome and immune sequencing. Study summary: Transcriptome libraries were built from DNase-treated RNA.

Molecular barcoded adaptors covering alpha/delta and beta/gamma chains were used on around 400 ng RNA. TCRdb fed the reads into MiXCR, producing one record per CDR3 protein. The sample holds 75,000 to 95,000 distinct CDR3 sequences, about 12% seen once. The sample taken for sequencing was a population of CD138-negative cells sorted from bone marrow. This sequence was found in a donor at least 40 years old with multiple myeloma.

DNA for the CDR3: TGTGCCAGCAGCCCTAGCACAGATACGCAGTATTTT. Its protein product is CASSPSTDTQYF. This sequence joins TRBV7-9 and TRBJ2-3; D ambiguous. V was trimmed by 5 bases and J by 0 bases, leaving 3 bases between them. Germline CDR1 is SEHNR and CDR2 is FQNEAQ (reference sequence). The CDR3 sequence is 12 residues long.